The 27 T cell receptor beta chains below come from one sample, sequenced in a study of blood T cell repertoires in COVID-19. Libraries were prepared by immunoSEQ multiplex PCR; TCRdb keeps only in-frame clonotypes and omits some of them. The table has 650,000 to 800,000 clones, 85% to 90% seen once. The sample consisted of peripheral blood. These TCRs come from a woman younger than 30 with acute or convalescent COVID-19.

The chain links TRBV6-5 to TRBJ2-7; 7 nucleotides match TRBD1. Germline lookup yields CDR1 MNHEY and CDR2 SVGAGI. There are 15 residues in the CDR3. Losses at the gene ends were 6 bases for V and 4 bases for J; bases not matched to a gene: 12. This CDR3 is CASRGPGQWGYEQYF. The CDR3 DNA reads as TGTGCCAGCAGGGGGCCGGGACAGTGGGGGTACGAGCAGTACTTC.

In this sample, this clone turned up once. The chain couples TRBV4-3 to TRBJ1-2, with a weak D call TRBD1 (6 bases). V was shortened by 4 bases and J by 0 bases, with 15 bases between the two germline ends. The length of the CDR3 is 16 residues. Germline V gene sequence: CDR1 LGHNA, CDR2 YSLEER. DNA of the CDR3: TGCGCCAGCAGCCGCACAGGGACGGCAGCTAACTATGGCTACACCTTC. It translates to CASSRTGTAANYGYTF.

The CDR3 DNA reads as TGTGCTAGTGGTTTCGAGGTCACTGAAGCTTTCTTT. Translation gives CASGFEVTEAFF. The rearrangement links TRBV12-5 to TRBJ1-1; D ambiguous. V shed 3 bases and J shed 4 bases, with 6 bases lying between them. Germline loops: CDR1 LGHNT, CDR2 FRNRAP. The CDR3 spans 12 residues.

CDR3 residues: CASSLYRGRADTQYF. DNA for the CDR3: TGCGCCAGCAGCTTATACAGGGGGCGAGCAGATACGCAGTATTTT. J is TRBJ2-3 and V is TRBV5-1, with 9 nucleotides matching TRBD1. Trimming took 2 bases from V and 4 from J; bases not matched to a gene: 5. CDR3 size: 15 residues. CDR1 and CDR2 from the germline V gene are SGHRS and YFSETQ.

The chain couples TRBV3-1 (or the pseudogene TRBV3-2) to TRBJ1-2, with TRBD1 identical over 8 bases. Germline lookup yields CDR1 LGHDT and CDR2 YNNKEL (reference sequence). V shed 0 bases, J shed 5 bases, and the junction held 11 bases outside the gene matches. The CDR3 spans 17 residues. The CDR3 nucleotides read TGTGCCAGCAGCCAAGACCTTGGACAGGGATTTTGGTATGGCTACACCTTC. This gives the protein CASSQDLGQGFWYGYTF.

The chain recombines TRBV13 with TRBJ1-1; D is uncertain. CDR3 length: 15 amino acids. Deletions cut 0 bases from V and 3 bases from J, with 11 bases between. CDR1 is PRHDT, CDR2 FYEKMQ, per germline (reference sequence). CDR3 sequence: CASSLGRGGDTEAFF. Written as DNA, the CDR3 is TGTGCCAGCAGCTTAGGCCGTGGAGGTGACACTGAAGCTTTCTTT.

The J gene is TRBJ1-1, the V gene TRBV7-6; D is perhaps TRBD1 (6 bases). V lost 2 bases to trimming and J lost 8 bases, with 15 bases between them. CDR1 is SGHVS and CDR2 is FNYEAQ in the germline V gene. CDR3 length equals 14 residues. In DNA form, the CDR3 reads TGTGCCAGCAGCTTACTCGTTGGGGGCGAAGAAGCTTTCTTT. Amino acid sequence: CASSLLVGGEEAFF.

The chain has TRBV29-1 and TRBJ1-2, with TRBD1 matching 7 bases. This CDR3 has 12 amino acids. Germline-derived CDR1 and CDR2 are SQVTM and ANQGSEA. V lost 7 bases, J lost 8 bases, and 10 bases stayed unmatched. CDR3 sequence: CSGVTGDQGYTF. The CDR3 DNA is TGCAGCGGAGTAACAGGGGATCAGGGCTACACCTTC.

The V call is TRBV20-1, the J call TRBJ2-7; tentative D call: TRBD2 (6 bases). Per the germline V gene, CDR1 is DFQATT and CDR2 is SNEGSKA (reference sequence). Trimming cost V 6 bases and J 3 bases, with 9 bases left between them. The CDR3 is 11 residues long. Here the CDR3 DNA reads TGCAGTGCATCCGGGAGCTACGAGCAGTACTTC. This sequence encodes CSASGSYEQYF.

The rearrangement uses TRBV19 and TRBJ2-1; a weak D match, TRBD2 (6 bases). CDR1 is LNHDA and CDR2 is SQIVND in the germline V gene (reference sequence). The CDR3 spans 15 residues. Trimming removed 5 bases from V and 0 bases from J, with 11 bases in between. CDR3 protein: CASSRRDRSYNEQFF. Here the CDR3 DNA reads TGTGCCAGTAGTCGGAGGGACCGCTCCTACAATGAGCAGTTCTTC.

The CDR3 is CASSYLYGYNEQFF. CDR3 in DNA: TGTGCCAGCAGTTACCTCTACGGGTACAATGAGCAGTTCTTC. V gene TRBV6-5 combines with J gene TRBJ2-1; D not resolved. Deletions cut 2 bases from V and 4 bases from J, with 9 bases between. The CDR3 is 14 amino acids. From germline, CDR1 is MNHEY and CDR2 SVGAGI.

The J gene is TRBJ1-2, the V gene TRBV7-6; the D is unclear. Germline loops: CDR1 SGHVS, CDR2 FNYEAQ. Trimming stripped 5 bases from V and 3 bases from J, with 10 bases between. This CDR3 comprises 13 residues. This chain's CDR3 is CASSDRVHYGYTF. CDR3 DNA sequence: TGTGCCAGCAGCGACCGGGTCCACTATGGCTACACCTTC.

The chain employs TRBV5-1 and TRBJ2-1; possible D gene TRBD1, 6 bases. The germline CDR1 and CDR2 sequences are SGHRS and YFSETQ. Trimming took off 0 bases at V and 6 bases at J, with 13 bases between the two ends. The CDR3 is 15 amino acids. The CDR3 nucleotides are TGCGCCAGCAGCTTGGGGGACATTGGGCCCAATGAGCAGTTCTTC. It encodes CASSLGDIGPNEQFF.

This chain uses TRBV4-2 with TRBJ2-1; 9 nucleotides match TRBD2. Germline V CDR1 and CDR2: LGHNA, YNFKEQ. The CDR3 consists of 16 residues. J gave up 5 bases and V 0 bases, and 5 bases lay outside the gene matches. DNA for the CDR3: TGTGCCAGCAGCCAAGAGGCTAGCGGGGCCCACAATGAGCAGTTCTTC. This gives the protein CASSQEASGAHNEQFF.

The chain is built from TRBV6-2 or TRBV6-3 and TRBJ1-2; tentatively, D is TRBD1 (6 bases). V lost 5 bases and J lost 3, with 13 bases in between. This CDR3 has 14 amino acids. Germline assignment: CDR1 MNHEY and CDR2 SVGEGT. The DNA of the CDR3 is TGTGCCAGCAGTCCCAGGGGCCCCTACTATGGCTACACCTTC. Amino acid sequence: CASSPRGPYYGYTF.

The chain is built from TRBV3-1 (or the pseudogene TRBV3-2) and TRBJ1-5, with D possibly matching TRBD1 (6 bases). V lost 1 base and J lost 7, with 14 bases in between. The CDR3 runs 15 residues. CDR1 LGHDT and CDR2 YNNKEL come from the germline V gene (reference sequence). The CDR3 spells CASSQGMGAQQPQHF. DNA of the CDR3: TGTGCCAGCAGCCAAGGAATGGGGGCGCAGCAGCCCCAGCATTTT.

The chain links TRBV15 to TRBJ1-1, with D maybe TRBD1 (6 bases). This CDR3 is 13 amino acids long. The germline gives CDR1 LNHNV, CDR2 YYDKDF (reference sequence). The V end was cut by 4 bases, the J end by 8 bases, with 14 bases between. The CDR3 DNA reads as TGTGCCACCAGCAAACGGGGGGCGCAAGAAGCTTTCTTT. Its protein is CATSKRGAQEAFF.

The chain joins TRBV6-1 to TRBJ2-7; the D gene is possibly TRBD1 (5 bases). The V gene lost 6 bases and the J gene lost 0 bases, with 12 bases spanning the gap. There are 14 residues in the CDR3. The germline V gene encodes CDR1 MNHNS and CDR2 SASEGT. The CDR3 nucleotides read TGTGCCAGCAGACTGGACAAGAGCTCCTACGAGCAGTACTTC. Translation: CASRLDKSSYEQYF.

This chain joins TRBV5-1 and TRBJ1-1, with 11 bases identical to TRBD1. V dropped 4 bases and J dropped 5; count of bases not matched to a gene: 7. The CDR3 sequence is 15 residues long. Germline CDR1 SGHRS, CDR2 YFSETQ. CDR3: CASSHPDRGLTEAFF. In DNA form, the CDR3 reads TGCGCCAGCAGCCACCCGGACAGGGGGCTTACTGAAGCTTTCTTT.

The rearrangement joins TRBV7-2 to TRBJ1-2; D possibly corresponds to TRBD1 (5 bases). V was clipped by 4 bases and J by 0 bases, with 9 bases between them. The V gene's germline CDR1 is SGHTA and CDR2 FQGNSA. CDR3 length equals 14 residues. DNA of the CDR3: TGTGCCAGCAGCTCACCAGGGACTAACTATGGCTACACCTTC. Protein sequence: CASSSPGTNYGYTF.

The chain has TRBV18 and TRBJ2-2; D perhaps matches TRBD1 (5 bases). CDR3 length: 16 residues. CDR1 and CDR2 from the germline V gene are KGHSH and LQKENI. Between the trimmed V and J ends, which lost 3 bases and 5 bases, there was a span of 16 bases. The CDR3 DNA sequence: TGTGCCAGCTCACCGGTCAGGACAACCACGACCGGGGAGCTGTTTTTT. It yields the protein CASSPVRTTTTGELFF.

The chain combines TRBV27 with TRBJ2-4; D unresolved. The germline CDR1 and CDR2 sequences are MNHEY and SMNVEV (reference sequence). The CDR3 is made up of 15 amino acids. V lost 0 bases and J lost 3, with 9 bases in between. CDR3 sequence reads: CASSLSAVFKNIQYF. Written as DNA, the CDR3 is TGTGCCAGCAGTTTATCGGCCGTTTTCAAAAACATTCAGTACTTC.

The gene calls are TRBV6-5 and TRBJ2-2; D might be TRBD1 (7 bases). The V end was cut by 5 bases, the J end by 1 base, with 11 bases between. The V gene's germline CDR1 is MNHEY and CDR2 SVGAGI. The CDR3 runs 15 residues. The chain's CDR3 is CASSPRGVNTGELFF. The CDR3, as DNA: TGTGCCAGCAGTCCCAGGGGGGTGAACACCGGGGAGCTGTTTTTT.

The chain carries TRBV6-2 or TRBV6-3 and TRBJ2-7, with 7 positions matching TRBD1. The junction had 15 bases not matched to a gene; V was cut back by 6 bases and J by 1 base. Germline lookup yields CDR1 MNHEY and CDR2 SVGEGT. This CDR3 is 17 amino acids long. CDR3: CASSSSREGAWSYEQYF. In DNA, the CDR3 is TGTGCCAGCAGCTCCTCCCGAGAGGGGGCATGGTCCTACGAGCAGTACTTC.

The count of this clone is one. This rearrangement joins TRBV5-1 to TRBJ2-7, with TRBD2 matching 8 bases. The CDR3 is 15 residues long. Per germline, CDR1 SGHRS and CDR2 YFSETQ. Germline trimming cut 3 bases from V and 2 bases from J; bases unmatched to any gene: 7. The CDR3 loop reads CASSSTSGSTYEQYF. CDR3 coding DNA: TGCGCCAGCAGCTCAACTAGCGGTTCCACCTACGAGCAGTACTTC.

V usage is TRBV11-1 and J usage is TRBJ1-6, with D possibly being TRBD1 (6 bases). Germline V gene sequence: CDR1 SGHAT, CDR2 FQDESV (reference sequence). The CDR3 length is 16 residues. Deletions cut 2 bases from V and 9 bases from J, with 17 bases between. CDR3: CASSLSSTGRGSPLHF. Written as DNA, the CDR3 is TGTGCCAGCAGCTTATCTTCGACAGGCCGGGGTTCACCCCTCCACTTT.

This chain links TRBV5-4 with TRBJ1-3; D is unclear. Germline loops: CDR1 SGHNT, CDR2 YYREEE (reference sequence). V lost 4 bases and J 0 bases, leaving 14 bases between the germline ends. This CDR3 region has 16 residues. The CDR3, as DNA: TGTGCCAGCAGCCCCGCGGGCCAGCTCTCTGGAAACACCATATATTTT. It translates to CASSPAGQLSGNTIYF.